This TCR beta chain stems from a study of T cell responses to AZD1222 COVID-19 vaccine. The study's findings and limits: There were mostly white British donors and more females than males, and clonal diversity was possibly underestimated. Researchers report vaccine-associated CD4 TCRs spanning spike, with dominance at 160-218 and 743-854. With two AZD1222 doses given, Spike-specific TCR breadth and depth both rose.

Produced via immunoSEQ multiplex PCR; TCRdb's table is partial and in-frame only. The sample has about 120,000 clones, roughly 90% seen once. CDR3 length equals 15 residues. V was pared by 3 bases and J by 2 bases, with 6 bases of the junction left unmatched. The germline CDR1 and CDR2 sequences are SGDLS and YYNGEE. Note on this clone: Antigen: not known.

The clonotype comes from an adult who received the AZD1222 COVID-19 vaccine. V gene TRBV9 combines with J gene TRBJ2-3; 7 positions match TRBD1. The sample in question was peripheral blood, obtained 28 days after the second AZD1222 dose. CDR3 nucleotide sequence: TGTGCCAGCAGCGACAGGGGACAGTTCACAGATACGCAGTATTTT. Residues: CASSDRGQFTDTQYF.